This entry concerns a single T cell receptor (beta chain). Its cognate antigen is unknown. The data belong to a study of CD8 T cells in ankylosing spondylitis. Each TCR beta library was made by quantitative 5'-RACE that incorporated molecular barcodes. From the 5' RACE reads, TCRdb called clonotypes with MiXCR, one entry per CDR3 protein. The sample holds around 770,000 distinct CDR3 sequences, about an eighth seen once. Study outcomes and limitations: Previously reported in reactive arthritis synovial fluid and blood were some of the motif variants. About eight highly homologous variants made up a TCR beta motif that seemed to typify ankylosing spondylitis blood.

V trimming: 2 bases; J trimming: 2 bases; junction bases outside the gene matches: 9. Germline V gene lookup returns CDR1 MNHEY and CDR2 SVGEGT. The CDR3 loop spans 16 amino acids. J is TRBJ2-7 and V is TRBV6-2 or TRBV6-3; 7 nucleotides line up with TRBD2. The receptor comes from a male donor with ankylosing spondylitis. The sequencing input was blood, either unsorted or a sorted T cell fraction (not recorded which). CDR3 in DNA: TGTGCCAGCAGTTACAGGCCGGGACTACCAACCTACGAGCAGTACTTC. The encoded protein is CASSYRPGLPTYEQYF.